Listed below are T cell receptor beta chains from one sample, sequenced in a study of beta chain features in type 1 diabetes. Sequencing was performed with immunoSEQ multiplex PCR; in TCRdb, only in-frame clones are kept and a portion is missing. The table lists 450,000 or so clones, about an eighth of them singletons. The sequenced material came from naive CD4+ T cells from blood. All receptors derive from a woman aged 18-29 years in good health. CDR3s include the opening cysteine and the closing phenylalanine or tryptophan. The D gene is left open where the match is weak. Only some rows state a clone size, as once, few, many or a class for expanded clones.

size,J,V,D,DNA,CDR3
.,TRBJ1-2,TRBV7-9,TRBD1,TGTGCCAGCTGGGACGACAGGGGTGGCGCGAGCGGCTACACCTTC,CASWDDRGGASGYTF
.,TRBJ1-2,TRBV14,TRBD1,TGTGCCAGCAGCCAGGGAGGAGGTGCGGACAGGGTCTGGAATGGCTACACCTTC,CASSQGGGADRVWNGYTF
.,TRBJ1-1,TRBV6-5,.,TGTGCCAGCAGTTTCACGCAGGGGAACACTGAAGCTTTCTTT,CASSFTQGNTEAFF
many,TRBJ2-4,TRBV29-1,.,TGCAGCGTTGCCACAGTAGACATTCAGTACTTC,CSVATVDIQYF
.,TRBJ2-2,TRBV7-9,TRBD2,TGTGCCAGCAGCTTAGCGAAGCGGGATATATCCGGGGAGCTGTTTTTT,CASSLAKRDISGELFF
few,TRBJ2-3,TRBV7-2,.,TGTGCCAGCAGCTTGTCCTCCCGGGTTGCAGATACGCAGTATTTT,CASSLSSRVADTQYF
few,TRBJ2-3,TRBV2,TRBD2,TGTGCCAGCAGTGAAGGGCTAGCGGGGCCTGCCTGGGAAGATACGCAGTATTTT,CASSEGLAGPAWEDTQYF
few,TRBJ2-2,TRBV27,.,TGTGCCAGCAGTCCAAGCACCGGGGAGCTGTTTTTT,CASSPSTGELFF
.,TRBJ2-1,TRBV2,TRBD2,TGTGCCAGCAGCGGTACCGGGACTAGTGTATGGAATGAGCAGTTCTTC,CASSGTGTSVWNEQFF
few,TRBJ1-1,TRBV4-3,.,TGCGCCAGCAGCCAACAGTGGGTGGCCACTGAAGCTTTCTTT,CASSQQWVATEAFF
few,TRBJ2-1,TRBV7-9,.,TGTGCCAGCAGCTCCGGAGATGAGCAGTTCTTC,CASSSGDEQFF
.,TRBJ1-1,TRBV30,.,TGTGCCTGGAGTGTCGGGCAAGGGCATCAAGCTTTCTTT,CAWSVGQGHQAFF
few,TRBJ2-5,TRBV7-6,.,TGTGCCAGCAGCGTCAACAGGGAGTCGACCCAGTACTTC,CASSVNRESTQYF
once,TRBJ2-3,TRBV7-2,TRBD1,TGTGCCAGCAGCCCCCGGGACAGGGGCACAGATACGCAGTATTTT,CASSPRDRGTDTQYF
many,TRBJ1-2,TRBV30,.,TGTGCCTGGAGTGTGTCCTATGGCTACACCTTC,CAWSVSYGYTF
few,TRBJ2-1,TRBV7-8,TRBD2,TGTGCCAGCAGCTTAGCGGAACTAGCGGGGGGACCTTACAATGAGCAGTTCTTC,CASSLAELAGGPYNEQFF
.,TRBJ2-1,TRBV14,TRBD2,TGTGCCAGCAGCACTAGCGGGAGAGACAATGAGCAGTTCTTC,CASSTSGRDNEQFF
few,TRBJ2-1,TRBV7-9,TRBD1,TGTGCCAGCAGCTCCCCCGGGACAGCTTACAATGAGCAGTTCTTC,CASSSPGTAYNEQFF
few,TRBJ2-3,TRBV5-4,.,TGTGCCAGCAGCTTGACGTCTAGCACAGATACGCAGTATTTT,CASSLTSSTDTQYF
few,TRBJ2-5,TRBV2,TRBD1,TGTGCCAGCAGCTGGTTATCACTAGGGACAGGGGGACAAGAGACCCAGTACTTC,CASSWLSLGTGGQETQYF
few,TRBJ2-3,TRBV30,TRBD1,TGTGCCTGGGAGAATCAGGGGGCAGATACGCAGTATTTT,CAWENQGADTQYF
many,TRBJ2-1,TRBV29-1,.,TGCAGCGTTGGAAAAAGCGACAATGAGCAGTTCTTC,CSVGKSDNEQFF
few,TRBJ1-1,TRBV14,.,TGTGCCAGCAGCCCTACCCGGGGGGGTGGCACTGAAGCTTTCTTT,CASSPTRGGGTEAFF
few,TRBJ2-3,TRBV7-3,.,TGTGCCAGCAGCTTATCCCCTTTGGGGGGAGCAGATACGCAGTATTTT,CASSLSPLGGADTQYF
few,TRBJ2-6,TRBV28,.,TGTGCCAGCAGTTTTTCTGGGGCCAACGTCCTGACTTTC,CASSFSGANVLTF
few,TRBJ2-4,TRBV21-1,.,TGTGCCAGCAGCAAAGGGTTGGGGTGCACGGAGAAAGAAAACATTCAGTACTTC,CASSKGLGCTEKENIQYF
.,TRBJ2-7,TRBV15,TRBD1,TGTGCCACCAGCAGTTGGGACAGGGCCTCCTACGAGCAGTACTTC,CATSSWDRASYEQYF
many,TRBJ2-7,TRBV10-3,TRBD1,TGTGCCATCAGTGCGACAGGGAGTTCCTACGAGCAGTACTTC,CAISATGSSYEQYF
.,TRBJ2-7,TRBV29-1,.,TGCAGCGTTGTAGCGTCAGGGACCTACGAGCAGTACTTC,CSVVASGTYEQYF
.,TRBJ1-5,TRBV29-1,TRBD1,TGCAGCGTTGGTGGTACAGGGGCACAGCCCCAGCATTTT,CSVGGTGAQPQHF
.,TRBJ2-4,TRBV6-6,TRBD1,TGTGCCGCCCAGGGGGCGCAGAAAAACATTCAGTACTTC,CAAQGAQKNIQYF
once,TRBJ1-2,TRBV16,.,TGTGCCAGCAGTCTTGCCGGGACCCTTGGGGCCTATGGCTACACCTTC,CASSLAGTLGAYGYTF
.,TRBJ1-1,TRBV2,.,TGTGCCAGCACAGGGAGTGAAGGAACTGAAGCTTTCTTT,CASTGSEGTEAFF
.,TRBJ2-2,TRBV6-5,.,TGTGCCAGCAGGGAGACGAACACCGGGGAGCTGTTTTTT,CASRETNTGELFF